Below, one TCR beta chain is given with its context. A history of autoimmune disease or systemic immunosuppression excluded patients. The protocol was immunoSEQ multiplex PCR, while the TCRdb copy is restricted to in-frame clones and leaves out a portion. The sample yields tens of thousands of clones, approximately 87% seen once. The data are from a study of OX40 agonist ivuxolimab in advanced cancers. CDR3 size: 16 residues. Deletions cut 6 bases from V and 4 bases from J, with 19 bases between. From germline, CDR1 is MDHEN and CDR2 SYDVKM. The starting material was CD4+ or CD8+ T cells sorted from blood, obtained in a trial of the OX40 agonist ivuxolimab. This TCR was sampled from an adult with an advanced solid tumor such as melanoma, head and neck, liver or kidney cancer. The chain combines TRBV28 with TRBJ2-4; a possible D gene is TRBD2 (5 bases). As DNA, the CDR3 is TGTGCCAGCAGACCCGAATTTGTAGCGTCGAAAAACATTCAGTACTTC. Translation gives CASRPEFVASKNIQYF. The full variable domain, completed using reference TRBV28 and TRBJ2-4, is DVKVTQSSRYLVKRTGEKVFLECVQDMDHENMFWYRQDPGLGLRLIYFSYDVKMKEKGDIPEGYSVSREKKERFSLILESASTNQTSMYLCASRPEFVASKNIQYFGAGTRLSVL.